This T cell receptor (beta chain) comes out of a study of blood T cell repertoires in COVID-19. Trimming at V came to 3 bases and at J to 5 bases, leaving 10 bases not matched to a gene. Germline V gives CDR1 SGHRS, CDR2 YFSETQ. CDR3 length: 17 residues. Repertoires were generated with immunoSEQ multiplex PCR, while TCRdb's copy carries only in-frame clones and drops some. The data contain about 69,000 clones, 85% to 90% of them seen just once; the ten biggest clones take up 2.5% to 3%. The genes are TRBV5-1 and TRBJ2-5; 13 nucleotides agree with TRBD2. The sample was peripheral blood. The TCR originated in a man older than 75 with acute or convalescent COVID-19. The CDR3 protein is CASSSTGTSGVGETQYF. CDR3 DNA: TGCGCCAGCAGCTCCACCGGGACTAGCGGGGTCGGGGAGACCCAGTACTTC.